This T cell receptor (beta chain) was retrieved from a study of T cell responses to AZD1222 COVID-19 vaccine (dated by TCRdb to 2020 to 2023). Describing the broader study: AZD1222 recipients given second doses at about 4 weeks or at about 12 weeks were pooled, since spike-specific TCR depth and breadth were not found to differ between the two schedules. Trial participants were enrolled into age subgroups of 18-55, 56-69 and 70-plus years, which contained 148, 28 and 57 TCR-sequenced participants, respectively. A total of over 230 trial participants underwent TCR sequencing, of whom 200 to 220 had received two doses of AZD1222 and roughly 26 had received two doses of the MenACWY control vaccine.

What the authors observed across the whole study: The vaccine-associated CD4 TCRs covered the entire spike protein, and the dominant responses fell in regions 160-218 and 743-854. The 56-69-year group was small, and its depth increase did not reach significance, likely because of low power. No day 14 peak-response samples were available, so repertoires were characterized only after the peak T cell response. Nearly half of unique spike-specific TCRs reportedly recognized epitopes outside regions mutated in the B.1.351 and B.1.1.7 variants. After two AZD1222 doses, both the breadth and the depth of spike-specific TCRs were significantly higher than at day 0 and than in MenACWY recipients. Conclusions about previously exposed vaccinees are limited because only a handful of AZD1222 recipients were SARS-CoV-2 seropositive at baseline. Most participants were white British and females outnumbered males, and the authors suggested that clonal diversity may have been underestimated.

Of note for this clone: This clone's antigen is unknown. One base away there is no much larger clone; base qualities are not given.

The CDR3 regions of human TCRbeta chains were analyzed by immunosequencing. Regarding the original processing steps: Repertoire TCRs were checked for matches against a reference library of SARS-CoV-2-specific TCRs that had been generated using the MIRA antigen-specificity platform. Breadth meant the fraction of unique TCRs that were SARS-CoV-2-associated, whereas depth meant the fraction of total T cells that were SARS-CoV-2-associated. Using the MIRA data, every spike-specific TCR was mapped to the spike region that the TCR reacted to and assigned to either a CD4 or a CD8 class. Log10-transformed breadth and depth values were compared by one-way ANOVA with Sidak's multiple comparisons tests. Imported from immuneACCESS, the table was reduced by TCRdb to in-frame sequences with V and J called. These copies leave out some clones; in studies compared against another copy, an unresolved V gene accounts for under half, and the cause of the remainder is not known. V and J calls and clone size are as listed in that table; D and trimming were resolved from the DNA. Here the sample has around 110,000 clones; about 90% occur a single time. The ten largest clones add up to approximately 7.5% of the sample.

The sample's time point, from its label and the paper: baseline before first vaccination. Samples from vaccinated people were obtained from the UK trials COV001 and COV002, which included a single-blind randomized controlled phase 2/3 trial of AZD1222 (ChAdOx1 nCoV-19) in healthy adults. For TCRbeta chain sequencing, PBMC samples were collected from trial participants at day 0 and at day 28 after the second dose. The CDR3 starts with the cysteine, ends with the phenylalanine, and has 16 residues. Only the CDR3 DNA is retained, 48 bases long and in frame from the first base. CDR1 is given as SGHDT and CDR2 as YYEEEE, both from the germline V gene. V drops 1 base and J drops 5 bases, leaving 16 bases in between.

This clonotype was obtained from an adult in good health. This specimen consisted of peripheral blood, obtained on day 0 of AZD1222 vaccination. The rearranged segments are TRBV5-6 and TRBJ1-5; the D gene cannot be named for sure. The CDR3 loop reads CASSLMGWVDHQPQHF. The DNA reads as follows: TGTGCCAGCAGCTTGATGGGGTGGGTCGATCATCAGCCCCAGCATTTT.